Reported below is one T cell receptor (beta chain). As yet, its antigen is unknown. The germline CDR1 and CDR2 sequences are MRHNA and SNTAGT. The CDR3 is 13 residues long. The germline V and J ends were trimmed by 3 bases and 4 bases, with 9 bases remaining between them. The assay was immunoSEQ multiplex PCR, and TCRdb's table has in-frame clones only and misses some. Counted here are around 130,000 clones, 65% to 90% occurring once; the ten biggest clones make up roughly 7.9%. These data come from a study of identifying expanded T cells in peripheral blood. During the collection period, no donor immune events like infections were recorded. Findings and caveats of the study: Roughly 1.2 clones differed between technical replicates, versus approximately 17 and 20 over time.

This chain connects TRBV6-4 to TRBJ1-1; D is undetermined. Sequencing was performed on blood. The clonotype originates from a person between 18 and 75 years old in good health. CDR3 in amino acids: CASSELRGTEAFF. The CDR3, as DNA: TGTGCCAGCAGTGAACTGAGAGGCACTGAAGCTTTCTTT.